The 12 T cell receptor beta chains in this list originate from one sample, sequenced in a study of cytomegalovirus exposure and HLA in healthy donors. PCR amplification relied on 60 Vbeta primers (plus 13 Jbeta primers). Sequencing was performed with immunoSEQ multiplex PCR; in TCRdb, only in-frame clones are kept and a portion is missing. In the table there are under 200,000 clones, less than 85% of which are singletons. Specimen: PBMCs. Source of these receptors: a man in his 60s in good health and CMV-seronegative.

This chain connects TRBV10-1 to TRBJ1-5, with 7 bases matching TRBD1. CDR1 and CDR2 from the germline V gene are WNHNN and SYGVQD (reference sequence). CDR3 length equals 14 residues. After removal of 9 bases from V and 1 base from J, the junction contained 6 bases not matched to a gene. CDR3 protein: CARPGQLSNQPQHF. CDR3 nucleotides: TGCGCCAGACCGGGACAGCTAAGCAATCAGCCCCAGCATTTT.

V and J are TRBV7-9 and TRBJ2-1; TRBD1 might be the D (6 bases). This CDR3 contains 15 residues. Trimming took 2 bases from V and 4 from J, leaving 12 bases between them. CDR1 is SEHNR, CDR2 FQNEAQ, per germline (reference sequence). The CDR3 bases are TGTGCCAGCAGCTTACGTGGACAGAATTACAATGAGCAGTTCTTC. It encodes CASSLRGQNYNEQFF.

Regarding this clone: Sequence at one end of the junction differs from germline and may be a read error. DNA for the CDR3: TGTTCCAGCAGCTCGTACAGGGGAATACGCGGGGATGAAGCTTTCTTT. Translating it yields CSSSSYRGIRGDEAFF. The V and J genes are TRBV7-9 and TRBJ1-1; 7 bases match TRBD1. This CDR3 has 16 residues. The germline CDR1 and CDR2 sequences are SEHNR and FQNEAQ (reference sequence).

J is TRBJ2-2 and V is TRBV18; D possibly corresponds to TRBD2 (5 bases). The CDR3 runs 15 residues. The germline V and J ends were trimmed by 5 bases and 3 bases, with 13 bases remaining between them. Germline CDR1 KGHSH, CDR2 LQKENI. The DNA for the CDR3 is TGTGCCAGCTCAGCCCGAAGGCGGGACACCGGGGAGCTGTTTTTT. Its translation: CASSARRRDTGELFF.

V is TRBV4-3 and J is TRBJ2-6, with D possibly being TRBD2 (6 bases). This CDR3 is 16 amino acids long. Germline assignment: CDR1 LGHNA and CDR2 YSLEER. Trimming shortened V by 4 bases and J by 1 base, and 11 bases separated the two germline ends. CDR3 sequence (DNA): TGCGCCAGCAGCCGGTACGCGGGGTCTGGGGCCAACGTCCTGACTTTC. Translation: CASSRYAGSGANVLTF.

The CDR3 protein is CASRELAGTTDTQYF. The CDR3 bases are TGTGCCAGCAGAGAACTAGCGGGGACCACAGATACGCAGTATTTT. The rearrangement uses TRBV6-6 and TRBJ2-3, with 10 nucleotides matching TRBD2. CDR1 is MNHNY and CDR2 is SVGAGI in the germline V gene (reference sequence). Unmatched junction bases numbered 5, after V lost 6 bases and J lost 2 bases. The CDR3 has 15 amino acids.

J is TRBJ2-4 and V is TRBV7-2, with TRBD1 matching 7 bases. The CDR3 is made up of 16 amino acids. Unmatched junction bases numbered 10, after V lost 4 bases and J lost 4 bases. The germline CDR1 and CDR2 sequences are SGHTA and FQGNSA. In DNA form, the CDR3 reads TGTGCCAGCAGCTCAGCGCCGGGACAGCAGAAAAACATTCAGTACTTC. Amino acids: CASSSAPGQQKNIQYF.

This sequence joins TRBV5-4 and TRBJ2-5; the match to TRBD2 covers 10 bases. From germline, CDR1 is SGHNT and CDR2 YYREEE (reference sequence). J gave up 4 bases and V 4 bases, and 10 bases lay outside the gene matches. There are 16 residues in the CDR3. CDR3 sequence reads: CASSEGQRGGTETQYF. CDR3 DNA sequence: TGTGCCAGCAGCGAGGGGCAGCGGGGGGGCACAGAGACCCAGTACTTC.

As DNA, the CDR3 is TGTGCCAGCAGTCAGACAGGGTGGAAGACCCAGTACTTC. Protein product: CASSQTGWKTQYF. The chain recombines TRBV7-3 with TRBJ2-5; 7 bases match TRBD1. Germline V CDR1 and CDR2: SGHTA, FQGTGA. The CDR3 loop spans 13 amino acids. V lost 6 bases, J lost 6 bases, and 7 bases stayed unmatched.

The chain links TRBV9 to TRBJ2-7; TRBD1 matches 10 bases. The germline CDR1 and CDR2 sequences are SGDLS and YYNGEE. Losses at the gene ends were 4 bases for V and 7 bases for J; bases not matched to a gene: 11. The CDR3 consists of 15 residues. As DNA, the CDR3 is TGTGCCAGCAGCCCTTCGACAGGGGGCATGGATGAGCAGTACTTC. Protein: CASSPSTGGMDEQYF. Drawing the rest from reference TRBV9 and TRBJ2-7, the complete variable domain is DSGVTQTPKHLITATGQRVTLRCSPRSGDLSVYWYQQSLDQGLQFLIQYYNGEERAKGNILERFSAQQFPDLHSELNLSSLELGDSALYFCASSPSTGGMDEQYFGPGTRLTVT.

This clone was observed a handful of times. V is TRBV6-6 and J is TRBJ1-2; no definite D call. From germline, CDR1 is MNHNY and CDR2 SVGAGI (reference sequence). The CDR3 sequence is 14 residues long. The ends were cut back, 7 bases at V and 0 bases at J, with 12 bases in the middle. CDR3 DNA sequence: TGTGCCAGCAACCGAGGGTCTACTAACTATGGCTACACCTTC. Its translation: CASNRGSTNYGYTF.

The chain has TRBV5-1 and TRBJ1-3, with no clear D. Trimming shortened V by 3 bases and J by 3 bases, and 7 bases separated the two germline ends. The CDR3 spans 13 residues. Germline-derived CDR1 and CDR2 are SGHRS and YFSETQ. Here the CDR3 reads CASSSGHGNTIYF. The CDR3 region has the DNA TGCGCCAGCAGCTCTGGGCATGGAAACACCATATATTTT.